The clone carrying this T cell receptor (beta chain) was recorded a few times. The antigen is unknown. TCRdb's table, derived via immunoSEQ multiplex PCR, lists solely in-frame clones and lacks some. Counted here are tens of thousands of clones, roughly four fifths occurring once; the ten biggest clones make up over 0.8%. This sample is part of a study of graft-versus-host responses after intestinal transplantation. Study-wide context: Among the recipients, transplants were multivisceral, liver-intestinal, or isolated intestinal. Anti-thymocyte globulin served as induction for all recipients, who then took tacrolimus and steroids for 3 to 4 years.

The CDR3 contains 14 residues. CDR1 and CDR2 from the germline V gene are LNHNV and YYDKDF (reference sequence). Trimming left V 4 bases short and J 4 bases short, with 11 bases between. Sequenced here: unstimulated CD8+ T cells sorted from spleen or lymph node cells, sampled before transplant. J is TRBJ2-1 and V is TRBV15; maybe TRBD2 (6 bases). The receptor was derived from a human donor who was the organ donor for an intestinal transplant. The CDR3 bases are TGTGCCACCAGCACGACTAGAACTTACAATGAGCAGTTCTTC. It translates to CATSTTRTYNEQFF.